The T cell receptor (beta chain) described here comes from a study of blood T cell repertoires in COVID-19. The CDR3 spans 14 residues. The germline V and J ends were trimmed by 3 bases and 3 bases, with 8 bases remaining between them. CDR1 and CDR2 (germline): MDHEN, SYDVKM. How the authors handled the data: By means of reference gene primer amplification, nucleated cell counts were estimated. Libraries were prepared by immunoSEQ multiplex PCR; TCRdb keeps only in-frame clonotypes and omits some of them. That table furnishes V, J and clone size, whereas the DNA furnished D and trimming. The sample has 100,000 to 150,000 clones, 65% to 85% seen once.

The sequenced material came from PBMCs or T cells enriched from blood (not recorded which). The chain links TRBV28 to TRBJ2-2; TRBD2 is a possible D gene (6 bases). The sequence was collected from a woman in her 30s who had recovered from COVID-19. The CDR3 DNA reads TGTGCCAGCAGTTTCCTAGCGTACACCGGGGAGCTGTTTTTT. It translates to CASSFLAYTGELFF.